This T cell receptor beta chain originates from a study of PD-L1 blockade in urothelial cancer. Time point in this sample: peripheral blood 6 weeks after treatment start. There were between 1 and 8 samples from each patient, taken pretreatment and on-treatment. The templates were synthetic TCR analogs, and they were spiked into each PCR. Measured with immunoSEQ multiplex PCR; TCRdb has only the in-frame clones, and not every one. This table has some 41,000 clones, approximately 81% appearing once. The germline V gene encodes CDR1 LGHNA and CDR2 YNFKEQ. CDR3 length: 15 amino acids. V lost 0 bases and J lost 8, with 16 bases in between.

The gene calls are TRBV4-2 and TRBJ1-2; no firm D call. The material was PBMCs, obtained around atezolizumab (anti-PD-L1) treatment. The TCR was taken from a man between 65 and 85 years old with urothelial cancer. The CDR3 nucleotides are TGTGCCAGCAGCCAAGACCCGGCCCCTCCAGGAGGCTACACCTTC. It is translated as CASSQDPAPPGGYTF.